A selection of T cell receptor beta chains follows, all from one sample in a study of shared clonotypes between healthy human individuals. Assay used: immunoSEQ multiplex PCR; TCRdb lists only in-frame clones, some missing. The table lists millions of clones, more than 85% of them singletons. The sequencing sample was made of naive CD8+ T cells from PBMCs. The receptors shown here come from a man aged 18-30 years in good health. Some clones in this sample may be carry-over from other donors' samples. Both conserved end residues are part of each CDR3. D genes are given only for firm matches. Clone size, where shown, is once, few, many, or a class for clones that have expanded.

clone size,CDR3 length,D gene,J gene,V gene,CDR3 protein,CDR3 DNA
NA,15,TRBD1,TRBJ2-1,TRBV7-6,CASSARDRVYNEQFF,TGTGCCAGCAGCGCCCGGGACAGGGTGTACAATGAGCAGTTCTTC
NA,18,TRBD1,TRBJ2-7,TRBV11-2,CASSLGPRPGQGTYEQYF,TGTGCCAGCAGCCTTGGGCCCCGGCCGGGACAGGGGACCTACGAGCAGTACTTC
NA,14,NA,TRBJ2-7,TRBV19,CASSIIAGSGEQYF,TGTGCCAGTAGTATCATCGCAGGGTCAGGCGAGCAGTACTTC
once,17,TRBD1,TRBJ2-7,TRBV5-5,CASSLVLMDRTTYEQYF,TGTGCCAGCAGCTTAGTATTAATGGACAGGACCACCTACGAGCAGTACTTC
NA,14,NA,TRBJ2-1,TRBV4-1,CASSQATEYNEQFF,TGCGCCAGCAGCCAAGCAACCGAATACAATGAGCAGTTCTTC
NA,14,TRBD2,TRBJ2-7,TRBV27,CASRWGGGGAEQYF,TGTGCCAGCAGATGGGGGGGTGGAGGGGCCGAGCAGTACTTC
NA,15,NA,TRBJ2-5,TRBV5-6,CASSSGREEIETQYF,TGTGCCAGCAGCTCGGGACGAGAGGAGATAGAGACCCAGTACTTC
NA,15,TRBD1,TRBJ1-2,TRBV5-1,CASSLQGTDPWGYTF,TGCGCCAGCAGCCTACAAGGGACAGATCCTTGGGGCTACACCTTC
NA,15,TRBD1,TRBJ2-1,TRBV19,CASSDRQGAYNEQFF,TGTGCCAGTAGTGACAGACAGGGGGCGTACAATGAGCAGTTCTTC
NA,14,NA,TRBJ1-5,TRBV28,CASSIRGGNQPQHF,TGTGCCAGCAGTATAAGGGGAGGCAATCAGCCCCAGCATTTT
NA,16,TRBD1,TRBJ2-1,TRBV12-5,CASGSLRTGAINEQFF,TGTGCTAGTGGGAGTCTCCGGACAGGGGCGATCAATGAGCAGTTCTTC
NA,16,NA,TRBJ2-3,TRBV6-6,CASSYSEGTYTDTQYF,TGTGCCAGCAGTTACTCAGAAGGGACCTACACAGATACGCAGTATTTT
NA,16,TRBD1,TRBJ2-7,TRBV6-5,CASSYSHDRATYEQYF,TGTGCCAGCAGTTACTCCCATGACAGGGCGACCTACGAGCAGTACTTC
once,14,NA,TRBJ2-7,TRBV10-1,CASSEQGLGNEQYF,TGCGCCAGCAGTGAACAGGGTTTAGGAAACGAGCAGTACTTC
few,12,NA,TRBJ1-1,TRBV7-9,CASNQQVTEAFF,TGTGCCAGCAACCAACAAGTAACTGAAGCTTTCTTT
NA,14,TRBD1,TRBJ1-5,TRBV19,CASIDRGRNQPQHF,TGTGCCAGTATTGACAGGGGGCGAAATCAGCCCCAGCATTTT
NA,14,TRBD1,TRBJ1-5,TRBV13,CASSLQGGRQPQHF,TGTGCCAGCAGCTTACAGGGGGGAAGGCAGCCCCAGCATTTT
NA,14,NA,TRBJ2-7,TRBV27,CASSVTGLVYEQYF,TGTGCCAGCAGTGTAACAGGGTTGGTCTACGAGCAGTACTTC
NA,15,NA,TRBJ1-5,TRBV11-2,CASSLGRGSNQPQHF,TGTGCCAGCAGCTTAGGCAGGGGAAGCAATCAGCCCCAGCATTTT
NA,17,TRBD2,TRBJ2-5,TRBV7-9,CASSSPGLAGVKKTQYF,TGTGCCAGCAGTTCACCGGGACTAGCGGGAGTAAAGAAGACCCAGTACTTC
NA,16,TRBD1,TRBJ2-7,TRBV19,CASSIRFGTGSYEQYF,TGTGCCAGTAGTATTAGGTTCGGGACAGGGTCCTACGAGCAGTACTTC
NA,15,TRBD1,TRBJ2-7,TRBV5-1,CASSAPGQRSYEQYF,TGCGCCAGCAGCGCCCCGGGACAGCGCTCCTACGAGCAGTACTTC
NA,15,NA,TRBJ2-7,TRBV7-9,CASTYLQGSSYEQYF,TGTGCCAGCACCTACCTTCAGGGGTCCTCCTACGAGCAGTACTTC
once,10,NA,TRBJ2-7,TRBV28,CASSLREQYF,TGTGCCAGCAGTTTACGGGAGCAGTACTTC
NA,14,NA,TRBJ2-7,TRBV6-1,CASSEYHNHYEQYF,TGTGCCAGCAGTGAGTATCACAACCACTACGAGCAGTACTTC
NA,11,NA,TRBJ2-7,TRBV5-1,CASTWGYEQYF,TGCGCCAGCACATGGGGGTACGAGCAGTACTTC
few,13,NA,TRBJ2-1,TRBV7-9,CASSPTAYNEQFF,TGTGCCAGCAGCCCAACGGCGTACAATGAGCAGTTCTTC
NA,15,NA,TRBJ2-5,TRBV5-1,CASSLYRQNQETQYF,TGCGCCAGCAGCTTGTATCGGCAGAATCAAGAGACCCAGTACTTC
NA,16,TRBD2,TRBJ2-3,TRBV13,CASSLALAGGPGKQYF,TGTGCCAGCAGCTTAGCACTAGCGGGAGGGCCGGGAAAGCAGTATTTT